Here is one TCR beta chain with its context. What antigen it recognizes has not been identified. This sample is drawn from a study of cytomegalovirus exposure and HLA in healthy donors (dated by TCRdb to 2015 to 2018). Some background on the complete study: According to an earlier analysis of 450 to 650 of the donors, some 170 million T cells yielded 90 million to 140 million unique TCR beta sequences and 276 Gb of sequence data. Rather than using new phenotypic data, the later analysis identified candidate immune exposures from TCR beta sequences and from how often those sequences occurred across donors. In a later genetic analysis, genome-wide SNP genotypes for about 55% of the roughly 700 donors were used, and that subset was treated as a discovery cohort. The aim of the study was to test whether cataloging public T cell receptors could identify signatures of past pathogen exposure. Because of strong linkage in the cohort, four or five DR-DQ haplotypes were treated as single units for association and clustering. Every repertoire in the discovery cohort had been generated on one and the same sequencing platform. The study combined high-throughput TCR immunosequencing, statistical association of individual TCRs with disease status, and machine learning to predict cytomegalovirus infection status. Both class I and class II loci were covered by HLA typing, at four-digit resolution. To decide whether each TCR beta V gene segment behaved as functional or pseudogenic, an earlier analysis of fewer than 750 of the donors relied on high-throughput TCR beta sequencing. On average, about 200,000 unique TCR beta nucleotide sequences were sequenced per donor among some 420 genotyped donors of the cohort, with roughly a sixth of those sequences being non-productive. Along with the approximately 600-subject first cohort, a separate validation cohort of over a hundred different subjects was used. An early release covering around 630 HLA-typed donors comprised about 300 gigabases of sequencing data and 65 million to 100 million unique TCR sequences. Donor age, sex, ethnicity and CMV serostatus were compiled alongside the repertoire data. In a later analysis, previously published TCR beta repertoires from 666 donors were re-analyzed and high-resolution HLA genotyping was added so that TCR occurrence patterns could be studied. Of the roughly 410 genotyped donors, less than 85% were placed in the genetic ancestry cluster associated with self-reported Caucasian donors. Typing coverage varied by locus: roughly 620-640 donors for A, B, C, DRB1 and DQB1; some 520 for DQA1; more than 600 for DPA1; around 490 for DPB1. The study used immunosequencing to profile the T cell repertoires of approximately 650 subjects and linked those repertoires to cytomegalovirus serostatus.

The cohort comprised under 700 healthy bone marrow donors. Cohort members were all nominally healthy when sampled, although unrecorded immune exposures were likely present. The donor was CMV seronegative and was included in the group of several hundred seronegative cohort members. Every donor gave a peripheral blood sample, and the peripheral blood mononuclear cells from that sample were used for TCR beta sequencing. Genomic DNA was extracted from the blood cell samples with the Qiagen DNeasy Blood Extraction Kit. Deletion took 2 bases off V and 5 bases off J, with a span of 8 bases between the germline ends. The germline V gene supplies CDR1 SGHAT and CDR2 FQNNGV. Including the terminal cysteine and phenylalanine, the CDR3 comprises 13 residues. Of the read, only the CDR3 DNA is kept; its 39 bases are in frame from base 1. The library came from the immunoSEQ multiplex PCR assay. For the multiplex PCR, a mixture combining 60 forward primers for TCR Vbeta segments and 13 reverse primers for TCR Jbeta segments was used. The CDR3 region of rearranged TCR beta genes was amplified from genomic DNA by a multiplex PCR assay. Amplified TCR beta libraries were sequenced as 87-base-pair reads on the Illumina HiSeq System. The original pipeline was this. In a later analysis, roughly 80 million unique TCR beta chains were counted across the roughly 610 repertoires, and approximately 11 million of these chains were shared by at least two donors. A nearest-neighbor algorithm error-corrected the raw reads and collapsed the reads into unique sequences, merging closely related sequences to remove PCR and sequencing errors. CDR3 sequences were aligned to IMGT reference sequences to assign V, D and J gene segments. For a sequence to be retained, a match of at least six nucleotides was required to both a V gene segment and a J gene segment. A rearrangement was called productive if the CDR3 had no stop codons and remained in frame with V and J, and every other rearrangement was called non-productive. CDR3 was defined by IMGT convention, running from the second conserved V-encoded cysteine to the conserved J-encoded phenylalanine. In an earlier analysis of around 570 of the donors, sequences lacking an unambiguous match to a single V gene segment were excluded. An earlier analysis of about 600 of the donors called V segments functional above 56.7% productive rearrangements and segregating when the between-donor standard deviation exceeded 5%. A statistical classification framework was built for diagnosing cytomegalovirus status from the catalog of TCR beta chain sequences. In a later analysis, TCR nucleotide sequences were compared against IMGT/GENE-DB human TR gene sequences so that V and J genes could be assigned. The TCRdist pipeline was used in a later analysis to assign CDR3 sequences and most-parsimonious VDJ recombination scenarios. In a later analysis, every TCR beta chain was defined by the combination of its CDR3 amino acid sequence and its V-gene family, and reads without a unique V-gene family were dropped. A later analysis removed 592 highly shared, low-generation-probability nucleotide sequences to deal with suspected cross-contamination and a sequencing artifact. For each public chain, a later analysis derived a clonal expansion index from normalized ranks of inferred template counts within each repertoire. In a later analysis, generation probabilities were computed using a VDJ recombination model fitted to out-of-frame rearrangements, and the results were checked against IGoR. A later analysis scored TCR-TCR, TCR-HLA and TCR-CMV co-occurrence with hypergeometric tests, applying a repertoire-size bias correction to TCR pairs. A later analysis estimated false discovery rates by permuting HLA or CMV assignments 20 times. A later analysis grouped co-occurring TCRs with DBSCAN, adding TCRdist sequence similarity when clustering within HLA-allele-positive subsets. Repertoires with fewer than 30,000 or more than 120,000 public chains were left out of co-occurrence clustering, as were five repertoires with anomalous nucleotide sharing. The source is immuneACCESS, and TCRdb retained only in-frame sequences with V and J called. Part of the clones is not carried over; for the studies checked, unresolved V genes explain less than half of this, and the remainder is unexplained. V and J calls and clone size come straight from that table; D and trimming were deduced from the DNA. The sample table gives over 65,000 clones. The top ten clonotypes cover about 1.1% of the sample.

General study outcomes and caveats: A later analysis found that most CMV-associated TCR beta chains appeared HLA-restricted, with HLA associations seemingly driven largely by CMV exposure. While some public TCRs were present in many individuals, most TCR sequences turned up only very rarely across donors. In the study, roughly 160 TCR beta chains were listed as associated with cytomegalovirus. According to a later analysis, TCR association rates differed among HLA loci, with DRB1 alleles showing the most associated TCRs and HLA-C alleles showing the fewest. Correlated functional status among segregating V segments might be attributable to linkage disequilibrium, but an unknown experimental factor could not be ruled out. Compared with the roughly 670-donor mean, donors in an Asian-associated ancestry cluster had fewer N-insertions in productive TCRs, according to a later genetic analysis. A cluster of highly shared sequence variants was judged likely to represent a technical artifact of the sequencing pipeline. When HLA alleles, especially DR and DQ, strongly co-occurred, attributing TCR associations to individual alleles was difficult. Broadly in line with IMGT annotations, most TCR beta V segments showed up in productive rearrangements about 87% or about 30% of the time in an earlier analysis of 450 to 600 of the donors. The presence/absence analyses assumed that sequencing depth was roughly uniform across donors, and that assumption may not be true. The 87-base-pair reads could not distinguish some IMGT-functional V segments, including TRBV6-2 and TRBV6-3, so those segments were excluded. At a false discovery rate of 0.05, a later analysis linked fewer than 20,000 TCR beta sequences to specific HLA alleles. Because HLA typing was missing for some donors at each locus, association tests included only the typed subset. A further reported finding was that TCR beta sequences accurately predicted the HLA-A and HLA-B alleles for most subjects in the first cohort. An association between a missense DCLRE1C variant and V-gene and J-gene trimming of TCR beta chains was found in a later genetic analysis and replicated in an independent cohort. A few of the identified cytomegalovirus-associated TCR beta chains were confirmed in vitro to be specific for cytomegalovirus antigens. Immune exposure information for the cohort was limited to CMV serostatus. This cohort had only TCR beta chains sequenced, and the lack of alpha or paired-chain data limited which features could be detected. The authors suggested that the approach could potentially be generalized to other disease states and immunological phenotypes. A later analysis reported that several top co-occurrence clusters appeared linked to parvovirus B19, influenza, CMV and Epstein-Barr virus. In both the original and validation cohorts, the classifier was reported to diagnose cytomegalovirus status with high specificity and sensitivity. In a later analysis, HLA-associated TCR beta chains were found to be more clonally expanded and to have lower generation probabilities than equally common non-associated chains. Over 15 rarely observed V segments, including chromosome 9 orphons, were excluded from the earlier analysis of a few hundred of the donors because counts were too low.

The specimen sequenced was PBMCs. The chain is encoded by TRBV11-2 joined to TRBJ2-3; the D segment cannot be called with confidence. The clonotype originates from a woman aged 30 to 39 in good health and CMV-seronegative. The CDR3 amino acid sequence is: CASSLSRLDTQYF. The bases read TGTGCCAGCAGCTTATCGCGATTAGATACGCAGTATTTT. The variable domain in full, with residues beyond the CDR3 obtained from the reference TRBV11-2 and TRBJ2-3 genes, is EAGVAQSPRYKIIEKRQSVAFWCNPISGHATLYWYQQILGQGPKLLIQFQNNGVVDDSQLPKDRFSAERLKGVDSTLKIQPAKLEDSAVYLCASSLSRLDTQYFGPGTRLTVL.